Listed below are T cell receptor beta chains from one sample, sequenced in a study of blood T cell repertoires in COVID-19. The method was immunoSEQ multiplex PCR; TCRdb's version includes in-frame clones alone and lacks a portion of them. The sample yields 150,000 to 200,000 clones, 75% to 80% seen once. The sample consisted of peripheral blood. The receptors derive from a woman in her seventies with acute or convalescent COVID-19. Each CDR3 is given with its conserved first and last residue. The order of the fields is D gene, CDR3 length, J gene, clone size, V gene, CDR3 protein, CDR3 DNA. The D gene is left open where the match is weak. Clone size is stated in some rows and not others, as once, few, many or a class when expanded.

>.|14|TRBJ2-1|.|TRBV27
CASSLRDPYNEQFF
TGTGCCAGCAGTTTGCGGGACCCCTACAATGAGCAGTTCTTC
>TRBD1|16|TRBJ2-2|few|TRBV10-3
CAISGRGQGATGELFF
TGTGCCATCAGTGGTAGGGGACAGGGGGCCACCGGGGAGCTGTTTTTT
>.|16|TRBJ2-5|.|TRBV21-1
CASPRQGAIRKETQYF
TGTGCCAGCCCTAGACAGGGGGCGATTCGGAAAGAGACCCAGTACTTC
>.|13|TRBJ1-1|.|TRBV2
CASCGSWNTEAFF
TGTGCCAGCTGCGGGTCGTGGAACACTGAAGCTTTCTTT
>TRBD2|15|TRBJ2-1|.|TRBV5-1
CASSRTSGREHEQFF
TGCGCCAGCAGCCGCACTAGCGGGAGGGAGCATGAGCAGTTCTTC
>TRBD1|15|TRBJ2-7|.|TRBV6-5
CASRTRQGSSYEQYF
TGTGCCAGCAGGACCCGACAGGGGAGCTCCTACGAGCAGTACTTC
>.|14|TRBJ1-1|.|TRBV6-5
CASSYPGINTEAFF
TGTGCCAGCAGTTACCCCGGGATCAACACTGAAGCTTTCTTT
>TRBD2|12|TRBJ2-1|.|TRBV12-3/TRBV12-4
CASRTGLGEQFF
TGTGCCAGCAGGACGGGACTAGGTGAGCAGTTCTTC
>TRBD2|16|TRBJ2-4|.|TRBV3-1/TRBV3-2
CASSQVGAGEVNIQYF
TGTGCCAGCAGCCAAGTAGGAGCGGGAGAGGTGAACATTCAGTACTTC
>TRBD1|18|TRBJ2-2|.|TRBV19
CATHSSGTGGEIPGELFF
TGTGCCACCCACAGTTCCGGGACAGGGGGGGAGATACCCGGGGAGCTGTTTTTT
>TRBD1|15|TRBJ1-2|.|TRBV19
CASSGTVYADYGYTF
TGTGCCAGCTCCGGGACAGTGTATGCTGACTATGGCTACACCTTC
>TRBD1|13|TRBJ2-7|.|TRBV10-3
CAITPDRVYEQYF
TGTGCCATCACACCGGACAGGGTCTACGAGCAGTACTTC
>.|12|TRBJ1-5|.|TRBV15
CATSRDLQPQHF
TGTGCCACCAGCAGAGATCTTCAGCCCCAGCATTTT
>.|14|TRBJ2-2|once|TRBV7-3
CASSFGANTGELFF
TGTGCCAGCAGCTTCGGGGCGAACACCGGGGAGCTGTTTTTT
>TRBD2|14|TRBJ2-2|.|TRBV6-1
CASGGTSGTGELFF
TGTGCCAGCGGAGGGACTAGCGGTACCGGGGAGCTGTTTTTT
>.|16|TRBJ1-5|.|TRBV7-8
CASSPNRGLANQPQHF
TGTGCCAGCAGCCCCAATCGGGGACTGGCCAATCAGCCCCAGCATTTT
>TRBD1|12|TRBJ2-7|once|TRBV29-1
CSVTGTGVEQYF
TGCAGCGTGACCGGGACAGGGGTCGAGCAGTACTTC
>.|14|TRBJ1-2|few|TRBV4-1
CASSQPIADRGYTF
TGCGCCAGCAGCCAACCCATCGCAGACAGGGGCTACACCTTC
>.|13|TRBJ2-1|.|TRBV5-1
CASSSVSYNEQFF
TGCGCCAGCAGCTCGGTCTCCTACAATGAGCAGTTCTTC
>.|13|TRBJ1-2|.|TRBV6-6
CASTPVGDYGYTF
TGTGCCAGCACCCCGGTAGGAGACTATGGCTACACCTTC
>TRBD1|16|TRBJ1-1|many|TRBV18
CASSPRGVGLNTEAFF
TGTGCCAGCTCACCCAGGGGGGTGGGCTTGAACACTGAAGCTTTCTTT
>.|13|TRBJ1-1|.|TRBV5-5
CASLTEGETEAFF
TGTGCCAGCCTCACGGAAGGAGAAACTGAAGCTTTCTTT
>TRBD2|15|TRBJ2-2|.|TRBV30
CAWTPRTSGTGELFF
TGTGCCTGGACCCCCAGGACTAGCGGGACCGGGGAGCTGTTTTTT